One and the same sample provided the 30 T cell receptor beta chains below, sequenced in a study of blood T cell repertoires in COVID-19. The protocol was immunoSEQ multiplex PCR, while the TCRdb copy is restricted to in-frame clones and leaves out a portion. The sample includes more than 85,000 clones, approximately 82% of them seen just once. Sequencing was done on a sample of peripheral blood. These TCRs come from a man in his 70s with acute or convalescent COVID-19.

This clone was seen a few times. V and J are TRBV18 and TRBJ2-2, with D possibly being TRBD1 (6 bases). Germline V gene sequence: CDR1 KGHSH, CDR2 LQKENI. The V and J ends lost 6 bases and 6 bases respectively, with 14 bases between them. The CDR3 is 14 residues long. The CDR3 DNA follows: TGTGCCAGCTCCGCCGAACAGGGAGCCGGGGAGCTGTTTTTT. As protein: CASSAEQGAGELFF.

The DNA of the CDR3 is TGTGCCAGCAGTTACTCGATGTCAAGGGGGGAAAAACTGTTTTTT. It is translated as CASSYSMSRGEKLFF. The chain couples TRBV6-6 to TRBJ1-4; D may be TRBD1 (6 bases). Germline CDR1 and CDR2: MNHNY and SVGAGI (reference sequence). Between the trimmed V and J ends, which lost 0 bases and 8 bases, there was a span of 13 bases. The CDR3 sequence is 15 residues long.

The gene calls are TRBV5-6 and TRBJ1-2; the D gene is possibly TRBD1 (5 bases). The germline V gene encodes CDR1 SGHDT and CDR2 YYEEEE. The CDR3 consists of 13 residues. V shed 1 base and J shed 4 bases, with 8 bases lying between them. The CDR3 loop reads CASSLSRVYGYTF. The CDR3 DNA is TGTGCCAGCAGCTTGTCCAGGGTCTATGGCTACACCTTC.

This clone was detected once. The gene calls are TRBV5-1 and TRBJ1-4; perhaps TRBD1 as D (5 bases). Germline values: CDR1 SGHRS, CDR2 YFSETQ. This CDR3 region has 13 residues. Deletions cut 4 bases from V and 4 bases from J, with 8 bases between. For the CDR3, the DNA is TGCGCCAGCAGCGACAGCCTTAATGAAAAACTGTTTTTT. The encoded protein is CASSDSLNEKLFF.

The chain employs TRBV9 and TRBJ1-1; TRBD1 agrees at 8 bases. J gave up 4 bases and V 4 bases, and 9 bases lay outside the gene matches. Germline V gene data show CDR1 as SGDLS and CDR2 as YYNGEE. This CDR3 region has 15 residues. CDR3 DNA sequence: TGTGCCAGCAGCAGCGGACAGGGTTTTGTCACTGAAGCTTTCTTT. This gives the protein CASSSGQGFVTEAFF.

The rearrangement links TRBV9 to TRBJ2-2; TRBD2 matches at 10 bases. CDR1 is SGDLS and CDR2 is YYNGEE in the germline V gene. The CDR3 contains 15 residues. Trimming cost V 5 bases and J 2 bases; bases outside gene matches: 3. The CDR3 here is CASRAGGQNTGELFF. In DNA, the CDR3 is TGTGCCAGCAGAGCGGGGGGGCAAAACACCGGGGAGCTGTTTTTT.

The CDR3 is CASSSWTVANSPLHF. The CDR3 DNA reads TGTGCCAGCAGTTCGTGGACAGTGGCTAATTCACCCCTCCACTTT. The gene calls are TRBV11-2 and TRBJ1-6; D possibly corresponds to TRBD1 (6 bases). This CDR3 is 15 amino acids long. Germline CDR1 is SGHAT and CDR2 is FQNNGV. V was clipped by 6 bases and J by 6 bases, with 15 bases between them.

This clone was detected once. CDR3 residues: CAWSVLMSNQPQHF. CDR3 in DNA: TGTGCCTGGAGTGTACTTATGAGCAATCAGCCCCAGCATTTT. This chain connects TRBV30 to TRBJ1-5, with D uncertain. The CDR3 spans 14 residues. The V end was cut by 0 bases, the J end by 1 base, with 7 bases between. Looked up from germline, CDR1 is GTSNPN and CDR2 is SVGIG (reference sequence).

This sequence joins TRBV3-1 (or the pseudogene TRBV3-2) and TRBJ1-1, with 7 positions matching TRBD1. The J segment lost 7 bases and the V segment lost 4 bases, leaving 12 bases of the junction unmatched. CDR1 is LGHDT, CDR2 YNNKEL, per germline (reference sequence). The CDR3 length is 15 residues. DNA of the CDR3: TGTGCCAGCAGCCGCGGCAAGGGGGCATTCGGTGAAGCTTTCTTT. It encodes CASSRGKGAFGEAFF.

The rearrangement joins TRBV2 to TRBJ1-1; 10 nucleotides line up with TRBD1. The CDR3 has 16 amino acids. Germline assignment: CDR1 SNHLY and CDR2 FYNNEI. The V and J ends lost 6 bases and 0 bases, in that order; junction bases with no gene match: 7. CDR3 coding DNA: TGTGCCAGCAGGCGACAGGGGGCAAGTGTGAACACTGAAGCTTTCTTT. This sequence encodes CASRRQGASVNTEAFF.

This rearrangement joins TRBV2 to TRBJ1-6, with D possibly matching TRBD1 (5 bases). This CDR3 is built from 13 residues. Trimming stripped 6 bases from V and 10 bases from J, with 13 bases between. The germline gives CDR1 SNHLY, CDR2 FYNNEI. The CDR3 region is CASRDGGVSPLHF. DNA for the CDR3: TGTGCCAGCAGAGACGGGGGTGTCTCACCCCTCCACTTT.

This chain uses TRBV12-3 or TRBV12-4 with TRBJ1-5; D possibly corresponds to TRBD1 (6 bases). Trimming left V 4 bases short and J 3 bases short, with 7 bases between. The CDR3 has 13 residues. Here the CDR3 DNA reads TGTGCCAGCAGTTACAGGGCCAATCAGCCCCAGCATTTT. This encodes CASSYRANQPQHF.

The rearrangement joins TRBV6-6 to TRBJ1-2; TRBD1 matches at 8 bases. CDR1 MNHNY and CDR2 SVGAGI come from the germline V gene (reference sequence). This CDR3 region has 14 residues. The trim removed 8 bases at V and 7 bases at J, leaving 12 bases unmatched. As DNA, the CDR3 is TGTGCCAGCGGATTGCTGGACAGGGACCGTGGCTACACCTTC. Amino acids: CASGLLDRDRGYTF.

The DNA of the CDR3 is TGTGCCAGCAGCTTTTATATAGACAATGAGCAGTTCTTC. This gives the protein CASSFYIDNEQFF. The chain carries TRBV7-3 and TRBJ2-1; D remains unclear. V lost 3 bases and J 5 bases, leaving 8 bases between the germline ends. This CDR3 has 13 amino acids. Germline loops: CDR1 SGHTA, CDR2 FQGTGA.

A single count supports this clone. V is TRBV6-5 and J is TRBJ1-4, with TRBD1 matching over 11 bases. The CDR3 runs to 13 residues. V dropped 9 bases and J dropped 8; count of bases not matched to a gene: 5. Germline lookup yields CDR1 MNHEY and CDR2 SVGAGI. Here the CDR3 reads CASGDRGGEKLFF. The CDR3 DNA sequence: TGTGCCAGTGGGGACAGGGGGGGGGAAAAACTGTTTTTT.

The table lists this clone with a few counts. The chain employs TRBV7-2 and TRBJ1-2; maybe TRBD1 (6 bases). Germline V CDR1 and CDR2: SGHTA, FQGNSA. The CDR3 covers 13 residues. The ends were cut back, 1 base at V and 6 bases at J, with 9 bases in the middle. DNA of the CDR3: TGTGCCAGCAGCTTAGGATGGACAGATGGCTACACCTTC. Translating gives CASSLGWTDGYTF.

This clone was detected once. The rearrangement uses TRBV30 and TRBJ1-2; maybe TRBD1 (5 bases). This CDR3 has 13 amino acids. Between the trimmed V and J ends, which lost 2 bases and 3 bases, there was a span of 10 bases. Germline V gene lookup returns CDR1 GTSNPN and CDR2 SVGIG (reference sequence). The CDR3 bases are TGTGCCTGGAGTAGGGGAGGCGACTATGGCTACACCTTC. The encoded protein is CAWSRGGDYGYTF.

The chain combines TRBV2 with TRBJ2-3; D is perhaps TRBD1 (6 bases). The CDR3 has 15 amino acids. V lost 3 bases to trimming and J lost 1 base, with 11 bases between them. In germline, CDR1 is SNHLY, CDR2 FYNNEI. CDR3 sequence reads: CASSDSGVGTDTQYF. The CDR3 region has the DNA TGTGCCAGCAGTGATTCAGGGGTTGGCACAGATACGCAGTATTTT.

This chain joins TRBV25-1 and TRBJ2-1; TRBD1 might be the D (6 bases). This CDR3 is 14 amino acids long. Germline V gene data show CDR1 as MGHDK and CDR2 as SYGVNS. Trimming stripped 7 bases from V and 7 bases from J, with 17 bases between. The CDR3 region has the DNA TGTGCCAGCATCAACAGGGTTTCGTGGAATGAGCAGTTCTTC. Its translation: CASINRVSWNEQFF. The complete variable domain, with remaining parts taken from reference TRBV25-1 and TRBJ2-1, reads EADIYQTPRYLVIGTGKKITLECSQTMGHDKMYWYQQDPGMELHLIHYSYGVNSTEKGDLSSESTVSRIRTEHFPLTLESARPSHTSQYLCASINRVSWNEQFFGPGTRLTVL.

The chain is built from TRBV7-8 and TRBJ2-1, with 9 bases identical to TRBD1. The CDR3 runs 15 residues. The J segment lost 4 bases and the V segment lost 5 bases, leaving 6 bases of the junction unmatched. Germline CDR1 SGHVS, CDR2 FQNEAQ. CDR3 in amino acids: CASSARDREYNEQFF. DNA for the CDR3: TGTGCCAGCAGCGCCCGGGACAGGGAGTACAATGAGCAGTTCTTC.

The CDR3 reads CASSLSNQPQHF. The CDR3 DNA reads TGTGCCAGTAGCCTCAGCAATCAGCCCCAGCATTTT. This chain joins TRBV19 and TRBJ1-5; D remains unclear. CDR1 LNHDA and CDR2 SQIVND come from the germline V gene (reference sequence). The CDR3 runs 12 residues. Deletions cut 6 bases from V and 1 base from J, with 4 bases between.

The rearrangement links TRBV18 to TRBJ2-5; 9 nucleotides line up with TRBD1. The trim removed 6 bases at V and 2 bases at J, leaving 7 bases unmatched. This CDR3 is 15 amino acids long. Germline V gives CDR1 KGHSH, CDR2 LQKENI. The CDR3 nucleotides are TGTGCCAGCTCCCCGGGACAGGGCCAGCAAGAGACCCAGTACTTC. Amino acid sequence: CASSPGQGQQETQYF.

In DNA, the CDR3 is TGTGCCAGCAGCTTATACAGGGTTTCCACCGGGGAGCTGTTTTTT. This translates into CASSLYRVSTGELFF. The chain has TRBV7-2 and TRBJ2-2, with TRBD1 as a possible D gene (6 bases). The germline gives CDR1 SGHTA, CDR2 FQGNSA. This CDR3 comprises 15 residues. Deletions cut 2 bases from V and 4 bases from J, with 11 bases between. Supplemented by reference TRBV7-2 and TRBJ2-2, the full variable domain reads GAGVSQSPSNKVTEKGKDVELRCDPISGHTALYWYRQSLGQGLEFLIYFQGNSAPDKSGLPSDRFSAERTGGSVSTLTIQRTQQEDSAVYLCASSLYRVSTGELFFGEGSRLTVL.

The rearrangement joins TRBV9 to TRBJ1-3; D is possibly TRBD1 (5 bases). CDR3 size: 17 residues. Per the germline V gene, CDR1 is SGDLS and CDR2 is YYNGEE. The V and J ends lost 3 bases and 0 bases respectively, with 16 bases between them. The CDR3 reads CASSGRGSISSGNTIYF. Written as DNA, the CDR3 is TGTGCCAGCAGCGGGAGGGGCTCAATTTCCTCTGGAAACACCATATATTTT.

The chain combines TRBV30 with TRBJ2-3, with 10 bases fitting TRBD2. The length of the CDR3 is 18 residues. V gave up 0 bases and J gave up 3 bases; unmatched junction bases: 12. Germline CDR1 reads GTSNPN; CDR2 reads SVGIG (reference sequence). This chain's CDR3 is CAWSVHRLAGVGTDTQYF. The CDR3 DNA is TGTGCCTGGAGTGTACATAGGCTAGCGGGAGTAGGGACAGATACGCAGTATTTT. Complete variable domain (other parts from reference TRBV30 and TRBJ2-3): SQTIHQWPATLVQPVGSPLSLECTVEGTSNPNLYWYRQAAGRGLQLLFYSVGIGQISSEVPQNLSASRPQDRQFILSSKKLLLSDSGFYLCAWSVHRLAGVGTDTQYFGPGTRLTVL.

V gene TRBV5-1 combines with J gene TRBJ1-5, with D perhaps matching TRBD1 (6 bases). There are 14 residues in the CDR3. The V gene's germline CDR1 is SGHRS and CDR2 YFSETQ. V lost 0 bases, J lost 7 bases, and 11 bases lay in between. The DNA for the CDR3 is TGCGCCAGCAGCTTGGGACAGGAAGAACAGCCCCAGCATTTT. Translated, it gives CASSLGQEEQPQHF.

This clone was recorded only once. V and J are TRBV6-1 and TRBJ1-5, with D perhaps TRBD1 (5 bases). V lost 3 bases, J lost 0 bases, and 6 bases lay in between. In germline, CDR1 is MNHNS, CDR2 SASEGT. This CDR3 spans 14 amino acids. This CDR3 reads CASSDRDSNQPQHF. The CDR3 DNA reads TGTGCCAGCAGTGACAGGGATAGCAATCAGCCCCAGCATTTT.

J is TRBJ2-1 and V is TRBV12-3 or TRBV12-4, with TRBD2 matching 7 bases. This CDR3 spans 13 amino acids. V trimming: 1 base; J trimming: 9 bases; junction bases outside the gene matches: 3. This CDR3 reads CASSLGGRGEQFF. CDR3 nucleotides: TGTGCCAGCAGTTTAGGCGGGAGAGGTGAGCAGTTCTTC.

The genes are TRBV7-2 and TRBJ1-2; no reliable D call. Trimming removed 3 bases at V and 7 bases at J, with 12 bases between. The germline V gene has CDR1 SGHTA and CDR2 FQGNSA. The CDR3 has 13 amino acids. The CDR3 nucleotides are TGTGCCAGCAGCTTCCCGGGATTCTTTGGCTACACCTTC. Encoded protein: CASSFPGFFGYTF. Using reference TRBV7-2 and TRBJ1-2 for the parts outside the CDR3, the full variable domain is GAGVSQSPSNKVTEKGKDVELRCDPISGHTALYWYRQSLGQGLEFLIYFQGNSAPDKSGLPSDRFSAERTGGSVSTLTIQRTQQEDSAVYLCASSFPGFFGYTFGSGTRLTVV.

This clone appeared once. The V and J genes are TRBV7-9 and TRBJ1-1, with D unclear. This CDR3 has 15 amino acids. CDR1 and CDR2 from the germline V gene are SEHNR and FQNEAQ (reference sequence). V was shortened by 5 bases and J by 4 bases, with 17 bases between the two germline ends. In nucleotides, the CDR3 is TGTGCCAGCAGCCCTCCCGAGGTTGAAGGCACTGAAGCTTTCTTT. Translation gives CASSPPEVEGTEAFF.